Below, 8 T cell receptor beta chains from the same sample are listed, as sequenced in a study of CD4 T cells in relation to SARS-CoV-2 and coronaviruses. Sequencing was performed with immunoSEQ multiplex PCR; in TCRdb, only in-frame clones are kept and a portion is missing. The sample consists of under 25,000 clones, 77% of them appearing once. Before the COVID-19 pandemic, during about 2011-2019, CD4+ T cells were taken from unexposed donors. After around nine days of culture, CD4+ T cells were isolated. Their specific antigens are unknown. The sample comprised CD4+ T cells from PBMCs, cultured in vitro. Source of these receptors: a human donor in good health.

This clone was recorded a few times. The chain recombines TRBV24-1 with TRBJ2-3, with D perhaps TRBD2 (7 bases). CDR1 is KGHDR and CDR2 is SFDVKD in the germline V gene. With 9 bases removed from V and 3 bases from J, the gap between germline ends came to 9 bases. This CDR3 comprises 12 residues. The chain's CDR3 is CATAGATDTQYF. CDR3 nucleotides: TGTGCCACCGCGGGGGCAACAGATACGCAGTATTTT.

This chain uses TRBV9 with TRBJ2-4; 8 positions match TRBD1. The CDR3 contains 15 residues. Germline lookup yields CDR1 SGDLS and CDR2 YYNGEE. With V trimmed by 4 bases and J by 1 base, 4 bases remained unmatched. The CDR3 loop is CASSSGDRAKNIQYF. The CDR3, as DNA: TGTGCCAGCAGCTCCGGGGACAGGGCCAAAAACATTCAGTACTTC.

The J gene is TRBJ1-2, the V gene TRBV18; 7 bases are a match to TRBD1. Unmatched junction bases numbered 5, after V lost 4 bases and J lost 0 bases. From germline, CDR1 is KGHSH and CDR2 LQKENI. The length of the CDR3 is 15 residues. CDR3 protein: CASSLNGQANYGYTF. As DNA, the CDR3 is TGTGCCAGCTCACTTAATGGACAGGCTAACTATGGCTACACCTTC.

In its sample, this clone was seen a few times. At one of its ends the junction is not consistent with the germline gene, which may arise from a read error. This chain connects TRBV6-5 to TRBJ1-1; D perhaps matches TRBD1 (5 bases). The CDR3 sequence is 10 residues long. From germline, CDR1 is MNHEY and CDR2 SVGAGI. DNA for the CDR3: TGTGCCAGCAGTCCGGGACCCCCTTTTTTT. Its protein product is CASSPGPPFF.

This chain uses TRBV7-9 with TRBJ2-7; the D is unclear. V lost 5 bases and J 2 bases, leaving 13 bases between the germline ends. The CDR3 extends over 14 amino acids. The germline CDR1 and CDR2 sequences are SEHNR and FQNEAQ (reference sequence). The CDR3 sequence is CASSPSANPYEQYF. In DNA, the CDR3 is TGTGCCAGCAGCCCTTCAGCGAACCCCTACGAGCAGTACTTC.

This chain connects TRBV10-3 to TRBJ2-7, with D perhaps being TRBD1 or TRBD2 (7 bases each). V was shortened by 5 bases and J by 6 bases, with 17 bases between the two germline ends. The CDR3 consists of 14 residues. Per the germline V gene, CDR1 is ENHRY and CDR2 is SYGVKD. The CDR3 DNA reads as TGTGCCATCAGTCCAGGGGGGGTTGGGCCCGAGCAGTACTTC. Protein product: CAISPGGVGPEQYF.

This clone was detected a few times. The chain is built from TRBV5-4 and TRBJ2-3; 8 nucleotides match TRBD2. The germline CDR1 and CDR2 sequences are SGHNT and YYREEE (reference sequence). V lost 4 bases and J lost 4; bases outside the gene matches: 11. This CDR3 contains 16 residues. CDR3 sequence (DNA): TGTGCCAGCAGCCGGCCCGCGGGAGGTGTGTCAGATACGCAGTATTTT. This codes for CASSRPAGGVSDTQYF.

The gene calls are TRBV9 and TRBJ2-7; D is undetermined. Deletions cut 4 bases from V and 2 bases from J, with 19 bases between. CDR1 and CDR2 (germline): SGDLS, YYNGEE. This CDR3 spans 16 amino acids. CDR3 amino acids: CASSFPRVPTTYEQYF. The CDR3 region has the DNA TGTGCCAGCAGCTTCCCAAGGGTGCCAACCACCTACGAGCAGTACTTC.